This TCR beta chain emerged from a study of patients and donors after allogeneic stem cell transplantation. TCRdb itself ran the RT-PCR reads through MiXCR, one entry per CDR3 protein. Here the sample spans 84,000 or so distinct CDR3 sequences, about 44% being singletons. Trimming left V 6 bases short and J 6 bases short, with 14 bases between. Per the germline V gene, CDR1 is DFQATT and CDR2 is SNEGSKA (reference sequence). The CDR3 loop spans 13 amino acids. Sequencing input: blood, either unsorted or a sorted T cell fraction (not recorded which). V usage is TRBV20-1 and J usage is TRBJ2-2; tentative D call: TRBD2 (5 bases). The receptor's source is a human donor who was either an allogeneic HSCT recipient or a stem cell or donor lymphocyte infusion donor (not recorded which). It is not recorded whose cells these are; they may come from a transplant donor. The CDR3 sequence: CSASQLEPGELFF. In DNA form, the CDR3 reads TGCAGTGCCTCGCAACTAGAACCCGGGGAGCTGTTTTTT.